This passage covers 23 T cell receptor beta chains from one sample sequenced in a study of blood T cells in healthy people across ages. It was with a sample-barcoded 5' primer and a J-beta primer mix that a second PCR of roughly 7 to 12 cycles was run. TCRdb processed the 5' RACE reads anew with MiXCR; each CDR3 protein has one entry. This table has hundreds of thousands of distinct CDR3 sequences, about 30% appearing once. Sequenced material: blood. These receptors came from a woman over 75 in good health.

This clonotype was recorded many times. The CDR3 coding sequence is TGCAGTGCCATCCGACTAGCTGGCACAGATACGCAGTATTTT. Protein sequence: CSAIRLAGTDTQYF. V gene TRBV20-1 combines with J gene TRBJ2-3; 7 bases fit TRBD2. CDR3 length equals 14 residues. Germline V CDR1 and CDR2: DFQATT, SNEGSKA (reference sequence). V lost 6 bases to trimming and J lost 1 base; unmatched junction nucleotides: 7.

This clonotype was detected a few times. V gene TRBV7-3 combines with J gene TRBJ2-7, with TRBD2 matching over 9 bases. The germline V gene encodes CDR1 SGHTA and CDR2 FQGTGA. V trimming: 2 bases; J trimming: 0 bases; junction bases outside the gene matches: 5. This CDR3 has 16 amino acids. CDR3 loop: CASSLLPAGGSYEQYF. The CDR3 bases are TGTGCCAGCAGCTTATTACCAGCGGGGGGCTCCTACGAGCAGTACTTC.

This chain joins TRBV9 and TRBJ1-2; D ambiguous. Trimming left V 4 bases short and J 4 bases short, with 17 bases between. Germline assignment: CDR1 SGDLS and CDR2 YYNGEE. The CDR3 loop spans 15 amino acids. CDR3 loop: CASSPNEGDFYGYTF. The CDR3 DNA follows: TGTGCCAGCAGCCCGAATGAAGGAGACTTCTATGGCTACACCTTC.

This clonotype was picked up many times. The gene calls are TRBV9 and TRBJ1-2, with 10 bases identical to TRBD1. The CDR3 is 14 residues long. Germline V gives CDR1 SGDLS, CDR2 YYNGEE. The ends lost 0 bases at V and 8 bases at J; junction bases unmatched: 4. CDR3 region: CASSVAGTGAGYTF. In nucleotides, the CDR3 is TGTGCCAGCAGCGTAGCGGGGACAGGGGCCGGCTACACCTTC.

CDR3: CASSGAGTGSGELFF. The DNA for the CDR3 is TGTGCCAGCTCAGGCGCCGGGACAGGTTCCGGGGAGCTGTTTTTT. J is TRBJ2-2 and V is TRBV18; TRBD1 agrees at 8 bases. This CDR3 is built from 15 residues. Germline V gene data show CDR1 as KGHSH and CDR2 as LQKENI. The ends lost 5 bases at V and 6 bases at J; junction bases unmatched: 8.

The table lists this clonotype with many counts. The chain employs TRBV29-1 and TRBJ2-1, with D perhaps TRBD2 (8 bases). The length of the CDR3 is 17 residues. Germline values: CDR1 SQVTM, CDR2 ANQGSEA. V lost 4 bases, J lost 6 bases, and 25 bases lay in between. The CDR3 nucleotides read TGCAGCGTTGCCGGACAGGTGGAGCGGGAGAATAGCAATGAGCAGTTCTTC. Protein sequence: CSVAGQVERENSNEQFF.

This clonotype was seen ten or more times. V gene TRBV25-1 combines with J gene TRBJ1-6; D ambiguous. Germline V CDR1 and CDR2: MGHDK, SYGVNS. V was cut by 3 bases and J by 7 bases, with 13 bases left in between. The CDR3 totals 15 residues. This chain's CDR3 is CASSEMKGKNSPLHF. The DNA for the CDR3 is TGTGCCAGCAGTGAGATGAAGGGCAAGAATTCACCCCTCCACTTT.

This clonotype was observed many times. CDR3 DNA: TGTGCCAGCAGTGAAGCATCTTGGGCGCGGGACTACCCGATGTACTTC. It specifies CASSEASWARDYPMYF. This rearrangement joins TRBV6-1 to TRBJ2-7, with 7 bases identical to TRBD2. The germline CDR1 and CDR2 sequences are MNHNS and SASEGT. V was clipped by 0 bases and J by 12 bases; unmatched bases: 17. The CDR3 totals 16 residues.

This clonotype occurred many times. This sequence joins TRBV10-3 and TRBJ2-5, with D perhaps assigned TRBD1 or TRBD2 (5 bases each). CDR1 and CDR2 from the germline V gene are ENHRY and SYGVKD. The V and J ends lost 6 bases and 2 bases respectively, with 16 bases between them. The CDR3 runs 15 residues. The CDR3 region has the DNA TGTGCCATCAGCCAAGACCGGGACGGACAAGAGACCCAGTACTTC. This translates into CAISQDRDGQETQYF.

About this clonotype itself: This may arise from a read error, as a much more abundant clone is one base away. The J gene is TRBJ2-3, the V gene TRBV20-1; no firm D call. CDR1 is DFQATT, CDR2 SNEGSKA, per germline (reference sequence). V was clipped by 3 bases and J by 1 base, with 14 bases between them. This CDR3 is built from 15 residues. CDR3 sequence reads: CSARILPLRTDTQYF. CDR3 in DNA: TGCAGTGCTAGGATATTGCCACTTCGCACAGATACGCAGTATTTT.

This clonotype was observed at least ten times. CDR3 amino acids: CASSQGLRGPNTEAFF. The CDR3 nucleotides are TGTGCCAGCAGCCAAGGCCTCCGAGGTCCGAACACTGAAGCTTTCTTT. The V gene is TRBV4-2, the J gene TRBJ1-1; no definite D call. V shed 1 base and J shed 1 base, with 13 bases lying between them. CDR1 is LGHNA and CDR2 is YNFKEQ in the germline V gene. This CDR3 region has 16 residues.

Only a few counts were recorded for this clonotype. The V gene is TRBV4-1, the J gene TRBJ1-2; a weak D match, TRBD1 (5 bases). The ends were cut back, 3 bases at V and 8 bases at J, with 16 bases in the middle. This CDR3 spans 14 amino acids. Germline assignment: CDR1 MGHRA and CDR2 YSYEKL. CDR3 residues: CASSHDQGTGGYTF. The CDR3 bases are TGCGCCAGCAGCCATGATCAGGGAACCGGCGGCTACACCTTC.

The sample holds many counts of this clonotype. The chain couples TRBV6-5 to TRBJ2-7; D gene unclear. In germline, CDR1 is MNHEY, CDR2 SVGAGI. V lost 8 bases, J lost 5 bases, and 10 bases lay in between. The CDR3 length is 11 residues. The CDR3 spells CASGEVDEQYF. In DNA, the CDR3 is TGTGCCAGCGGTGAAGTTGACGAGCAGTACTTC.

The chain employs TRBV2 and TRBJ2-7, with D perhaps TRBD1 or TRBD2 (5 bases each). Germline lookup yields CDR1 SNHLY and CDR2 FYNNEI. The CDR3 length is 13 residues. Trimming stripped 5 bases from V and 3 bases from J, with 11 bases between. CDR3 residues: CASSRDHLYEQYF. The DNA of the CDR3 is TGTGCCAGCAGTCGGGACCATCTCTACGAGCAGTACTTC.

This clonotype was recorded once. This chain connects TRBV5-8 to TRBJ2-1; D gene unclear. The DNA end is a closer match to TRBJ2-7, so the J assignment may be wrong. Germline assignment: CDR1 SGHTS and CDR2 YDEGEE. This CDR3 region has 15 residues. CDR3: CASNLVESSYNEQYF. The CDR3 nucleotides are TGTGCCAGCAACCTAGTGGAGAGCTCCTACAATGAGCAGTACTTC.

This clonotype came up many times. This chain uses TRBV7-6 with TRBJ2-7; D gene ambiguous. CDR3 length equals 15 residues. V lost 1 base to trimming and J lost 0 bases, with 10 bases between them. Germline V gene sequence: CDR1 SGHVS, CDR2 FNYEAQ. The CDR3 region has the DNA TGTGCCAGCAGCTTAGAGGCGCAGAGCTCCTACGAGCAGTACTTC. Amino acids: CASSLEAQSSYEQYF.

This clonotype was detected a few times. CDR3 nucleotide sequence: TGTGCCATCAGTACAGAGACTCCCTACGAGCAGTTCTTC. Encoded protein: CAISTETPYEQFF. This sequence joins TRBV10-3 and TRBJ2-1; no clear D. CDR1 is ENHRY, CDR2 SYGVKD, per germline. Trimming shortened V by 5 bases and J by 10 bases, and 15 bases separated the two germline ends. CDR3 length equals 13 residues.

CDR3 in DNA: TGTGCCAGCAGCTGGCCCAGAAATTTCGACGAGCAGTACTTC. Protein product: CASSWPRNFDEQYF. V usage is TRBV5-8 and J usage is TRBJ2-7, with D unresolved. Per germline, CDR1 SGHTS and CDR2 YDEGEE. V was shortened by 3 bases and J by 5 bases, with 15 bases between the two germline ends. This CDR3 region has 14 residues.

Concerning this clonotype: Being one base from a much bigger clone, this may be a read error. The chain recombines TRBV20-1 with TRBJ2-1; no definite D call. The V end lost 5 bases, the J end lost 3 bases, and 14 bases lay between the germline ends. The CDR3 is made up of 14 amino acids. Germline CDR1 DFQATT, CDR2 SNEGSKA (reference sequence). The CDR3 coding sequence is TGCAGTGCTGATCACACTGACGGCTACAATGAGCAGTTCTTC. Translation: CSADHTDGYNEQFF.

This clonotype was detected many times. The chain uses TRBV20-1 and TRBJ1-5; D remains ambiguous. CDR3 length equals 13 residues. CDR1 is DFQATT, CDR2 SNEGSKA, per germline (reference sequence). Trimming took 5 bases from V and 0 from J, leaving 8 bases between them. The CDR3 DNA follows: TGCAGTGCTGGACGCATTAGCAATCAGCCCCAGCATTTT. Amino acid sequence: CSAGRISNQPQHF.

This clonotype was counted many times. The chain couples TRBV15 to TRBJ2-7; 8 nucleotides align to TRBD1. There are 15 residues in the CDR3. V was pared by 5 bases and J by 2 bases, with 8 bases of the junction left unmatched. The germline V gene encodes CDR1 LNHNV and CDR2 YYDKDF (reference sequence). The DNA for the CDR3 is TGTGCCACCAGCCTACCGGGGACAGGTACCTACGAGCAGTACTTC. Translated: CATSLPGTGTYEQYF. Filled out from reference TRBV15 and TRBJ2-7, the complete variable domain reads DAMVIQNPRYQVTQFGKPVTLSCSQTLNHNVMYWYQQKSSQAPKLLFHYYDKDFNNEADTPDNFQSRRPNTSFCFLDIRSPGLGDTAMYLCATSLPGTGTYEQYFGPGTRLTVT.

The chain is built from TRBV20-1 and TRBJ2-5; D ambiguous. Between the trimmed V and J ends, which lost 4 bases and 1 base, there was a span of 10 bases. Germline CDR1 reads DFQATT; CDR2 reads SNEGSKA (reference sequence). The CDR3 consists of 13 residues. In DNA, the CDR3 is TGCAGTGCTACCAAGACGGTCCAAGAGACCCAGTACTTC. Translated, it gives CSATKTVQETQYF.

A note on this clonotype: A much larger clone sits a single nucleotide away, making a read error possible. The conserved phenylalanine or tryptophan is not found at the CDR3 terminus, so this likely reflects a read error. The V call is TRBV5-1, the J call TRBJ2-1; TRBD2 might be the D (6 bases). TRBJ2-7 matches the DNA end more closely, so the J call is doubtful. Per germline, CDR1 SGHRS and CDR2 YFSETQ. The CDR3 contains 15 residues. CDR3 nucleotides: TGCGCCAGCAGCCCCGGGACTCTCCAAGTCTACGAGCAGTACTAC. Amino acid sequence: CASSPGTLQVYEQYY.